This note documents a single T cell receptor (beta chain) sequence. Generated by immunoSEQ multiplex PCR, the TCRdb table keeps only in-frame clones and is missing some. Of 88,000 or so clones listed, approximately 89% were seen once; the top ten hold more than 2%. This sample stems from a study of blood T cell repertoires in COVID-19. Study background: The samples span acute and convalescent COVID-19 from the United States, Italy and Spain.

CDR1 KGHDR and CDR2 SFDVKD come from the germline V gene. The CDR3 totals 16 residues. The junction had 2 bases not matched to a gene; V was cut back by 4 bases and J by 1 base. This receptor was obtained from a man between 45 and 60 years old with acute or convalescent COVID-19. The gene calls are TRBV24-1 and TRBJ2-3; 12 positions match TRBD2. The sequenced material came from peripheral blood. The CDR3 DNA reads TGTGCCACCAGTGAATGGACTAGCGGGGGCACAGATACGCAGTATTTT. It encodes CATSEWTSGGTDTQYF.